The present entry profiles one TCR beta chain with its context. The antigen it binds to is not known. One base away there is no much larger clone; base qualities are not given. Other nucleotide sequences in the sample specify the same CDR3. CDR1 SGHRS and CDR2 YFSETQ are derived from the germline V gene. V is shortened by 3 bases, J by 10 bases, and the region joining them spans 14 bases. The CDR3 sequence holds 13 residues, the cysteine and phenylalanine included. The DNA shown is the 39-base CDR3, in frame from base 1. The record originates from a study of technical replicates of blood from several donors (dated by TCRdb to the late 2010s). Library generation was performed with the immunoSEQ multiplex PCR assay. Entries here come from immuneACCESS through TCRdb and include only in-frame sequences with V and J called. Some clones fail to appear in such tables; in the studies checked, an unresolved V gene covers under half of the shortfall, and the cause of the remainder is unknown. This sample holds approximately 92,000 clones; around 95% were observed only once. The top ten constitute roughly 0.21% of the sample.

This clonotype was obtained from a human donor in good health. Sequencing used T cells isolated from PBMCs. The chain is made from TRBV5-1 and TRBJ2-1; 5 matching bases give a weak D call of TRBD1. The CDR3 amino acid sequence is: CASSSQGSGEQFF. The nucleotide sequence is TGCGCCAGCAGCTCGCAGGGATCTGGGGAGCAGTTCTTC.